The rows below give T cell receptor beta chains drawn from one sample of a study of blood T cell repertoires in COVID-19. Repertoires were generated with immunoSEQ multiplex PCR, while TCRdb's copy carries only in-frame clones and drops some. The table lists approximately 300,000 clones, 90% of them singletons, with 3% to 4.5% in the top ten. The sequenced sample was peripheral blood. The receptors were sampled from a woman aged 35 to 49 with acute or convalescent COVID-19. CDR3s include the opening cysteine and the closing phenylalanine or tryptophan. The D gene is left open where the match is weak. Only part of the rows carry a size: once, few, many, or a class if the clone is expanded.

d_call	clone_size	v_call	j_call	cdr3_nt	cdr3_aa
TRBD1	NA	TRBV6-5	TRBJ1-6	TGTGCCAGCAGCTACAGGGGGCGCAGGTCACCCCTCCACTTT	CASSYRGRRSPLHF
TRBD1	NA	TRBV4-1	TRBJ2-2	TGCGCCAGCAGGCCAGGGACAGGGAACACCGGGGAGCTGTTTTTT	CASRPGTGNTGELFF
TRBD1	NA	TRBV6-6	TRBJ2-4	TGTGCCAGCAGTCGCCGGGACAGGGAATTCGAAAACATTCAGTACTTC	CASSRRDREFENIQYF
NA	NA	TRBV18	TRBJ1-4	TGTGCCAGCTCACCCTGGACTCCCGGGGGGGAAAAACTGTTTTTT	CASSPWTPGGEKLFF
NA	NA	TRBV11-2	TRBJ1-3	TGTGCCAGCAGCTTAGGAGGGTATGGGAACACCATATATTTT	CASSLGGYGNTIYF
TRBD1	NA	TRBV2	TRBJ1-5	TGTGCCAGCAGCCTAGGGGGCATCTGGCAGCCCCAGCATTTT	CASSLGGIWQPQHF
TRBD1	NA	TRBV4-1	TRBJ1-5	TGCGCCAGCAGCCACCTCCGGGGGCAGGGACAGGGGTTCAATCAGCCCCAGCATTTT	CASSHLRGQGQGFNQPQHF
TRBD2	once	TRBV5-1	TRBJ2-3	TGCGCCAGCAGCTTGGGATCGCGGGGGGCCACAGATACGCAGTATTTT	CASSLGSRGATDTQYF
NA	once	TRBV19	TRBJ2-1	TGTGCCAGTAGTAGCGGGGGCCTAAACAATGAGCAGTTCTTC	CASSSGGLNNEQFF
NA	NA	TRBV3-1/TRBV3-2	TRBJ1-1	TGTGCCAGCAGCCAAGACGTAACAGGAGAAGCTTTCTTT	CASSQDVTGEAFF
NA	NA	TRBV10-3	TRBJ1-1	TGTGCCATCACTCCAAAGACAGCCACTGAAGCTTTCTTT	CAITPKTATEAFF
TRBD1	once	TRBV30	TRBJ1-1	TGTGCCTGGGGGACAGGGGGTATCACTGAAGCTTTCTTT	CAWGTGGITEAFF
NA	NA	TRBV2	TRBJ1-2	TGTGCCAGCAGTCGGACAGAAAGGGACTATGGCTACACCTTC	CASSRTERDYGYTF
TRBD1	NA	TRBV18	TRBJ1-1	TGTGCCAGCTCACCTTCTCCAGGGACAGGGGGCTGGGGCACTGAAGCTTTCTTT	CASSPSPGTGGWGTEAFF
NA	few	TRBV4-1	TRBJ1-2	TGCGCCAGCAGCCCCGGACAGTCTCTTAACTATGGCTACACCTTC	CASSPGQSLNYGYTF
TRBD1	NA	TRBV19	TRBJ1-4	TGTGCCAGTTCCGCCGGGACAGCTAATGAAAAACTGTTTTTT	CASSAGTANEKLFF
NA	NA	TRBV10-3	TRBJ1-2	TGTGCCATCACAACTGGAGACCTGTATGGCTACACCTTC	CAITTGDLYGYTF
NA	NA	TRBV14	TRBJ2-5	TGTGCCAGCAGCAGTAGGGGTCGACGGTACCAAGAGACCCAGTACTTC	CASSSRGRRYQETQYF
TRBD1	NA	TRBV11-2	TRBJ1-1	TGTGCCAGCAGCTTAGTGAGACAGGGGAAGGAGGACACTGAAGCTTTCTTT	CASSLVRQGKEDTEAFF
NA	NA	TRBV6-1	TRBJ1-2	TGTGCCAGCAGTGAAGGACAGAACTATGGCTACACCTTC	CASSEGQNYGYTF
NA	once	TRBV12-3/TRBV12-4	TRBJ1-5	TGTGCCAGCAGTATATTTAGCAATCAGCCCCAGCATTTT	CASSIFSNQPQHF
TRBD2	NA	TRBV7-3	TRBJ2-1	TGTGCCAGCAGCTCCTCCGGGTTAGCGGGGGAGCAGTTCTTC	CASSSSGLAGEQFF
TRBD1	NA	TRBV6-6	TRBJ1-5	TGTGCCAGCAGTCAGACAGGGGAGGGCAATCAGCCCCAGCATTTT	CASSQTGEGNQPQHF